The 17 T cell receptor beta chains listed next were all sequenced from one sample in a study of human T cells and chemical hapten exposure. Time point in this sample: pre-sensitization, week 0. Treatment noted: therapeutic diphenylcyclopropenone sensitization with weekly scalp DPC. From the RACE reads, TCRdb called clonotypes with MiXCR, one entry per CDR3 protein. This sample yields approximately 320,000 distinct CDR3 sequences, of which 4.5% to 7% are seen a single time; about 8.2% belongs to the top ten. Sequenced here: whole blood, sampled in connection with sensitization to the hapten diphenylcyclopropenone (DPC). These receptors were collected from a woman between 18 and 29 years old with alopecia areata. Some clones in this sample may be carry-over from other donors' samples.

This clonotype was seen more than once but under ten times. The V and J genes are TRBV11-2 and TRBJ2-3; perhaps TRBD1 as D (6 bases). This CDR3 has 14 residues. Germline V gene lookup returns CDR1 SGHAT and CDR2 FQNNGV. The V and J ends lost 2 bases and 4 bases respectively, with 10 bases between them. This CDR3 is CASSLSRTADTQYF. The CDR3 bases are TGTGCCAGCAGCTTATCTCGGACAGCAGATACGCAGTATTTT.

Only a few counts were recorded for this clonotype. Its ends do not fully match the called genes, so a read error is possible. This chain connects TRBV3-1 to TRBJ1-1; D is unclear. CDR1 is LGHDT, CDR2 YNNKEL, per germline (reference sequence). This CDR3 contains 13 residues. The CDR3 loop reads CASSQDIVTEAFF. CDR3 nucleotides: TGTGCCAGCAGTCAAGACATCGTCACTGAAGCTTTCTTT.

This clonotype was observed a handful of times. This sequence joins TRBV10-3 and TRBJ2-7; 12 bases match TRBD1. Trimming cost V 8 bases and J 5 bases; bases outside gene matches: 7. The CDR3 is 14 amino acids. Germline V gene sequence: CDR1 ENHRY, CDR2 SYGVKD. CDR3 protein: CAIGGTGGGNEQYF. The CDR3 region has the DNA TGTGCCATCGGGGGGACAGGGGGCGGAAACGAGCAGTACTTC.

J is TRBJ2-2 and V is TRBV9; D perhaps matches TRBD1 (6 bases). The V and J ends lost 1 base and 2 bases respectively, with 21 bases between them. The CDR3 loop spans 19 amino acids. CDR1 and CDR2 from the germline V gene are SGDLS and YYNGEE. The CDR3, as DNA: TGTGCCAGCAGCGTAACTAGGTCCAGGGGTAGTGTAAACACCGGGGAGCTGTTTTTT. It is translated as CASSVTRSRGSVNTGELFF.

In its sample, this clonotype was seen a few times. In DNA, the CDR3 is TGTGCCAGCAGTCGGACAGGGGGCGTCGGCTACACCTTC. As protein: CASSRTGGVGYTF. The V gene is TRBV12-3 or TRBV12-4, the J gene TRBJ1-2, with TRBD1 identical over 11 bases. The CDR3 spans 13 residues. Germline trimming cut 5 bases from V and 8 bases from J; bases unmatched to any gene: 4.

This clonotype was picked up a small number of times. V usage is TRBV27 and J usage is TRBJ2-3, with D perhaps TRBD1 or TRBD2 (5 bases each). This CDR3 is built from 15 residues. The V and J ends lost 2 bases and 3 bases respectively, with 12 bases between them. Germline V gene lookup returns CDR1 MNHEY and CDR2 SMNVEV (reference sequence). CDR3 DNA: TGTGCCAGCAGTTTACAAGGGACCAGGACAGATACGCAGTATTTT. This sequence encodes CASSLQGTRTDTQYF.

This clonotype occurred many times. The V call is TRBV19, the J call TRBJ1-2; 8 bases agree with TRBD1. The CDR3 extends over 14 amino acids. Germline lookup yields CDR1 LNHDA and CDR2 SQIVND (reference sequence). With 5 bases clipped from V and 6 bases from J, the junction kept 8 bases outside the gene matches. The CDR3 coding sequence is TGTGCCAGTAGTCCTAGGACAGGGATTCATGGCTACACCTTC. Its translation: CASSPRTGIHGYTF. Based on the CDR3 plus reference TRBV19 and TRBJ1-2, the full variable domain is DGGITQSPKYLFRKEGQNVTLSCEQNLNHDAMYWYRQDPGQGLRLIYYSQIVNDFQKGDIAEGYSVSREKKESFPLTVTSAQKNPTAFYLCASSPRTGIHGYTFGSGTRLTVV.

This clonotype was recorded many times. One junction end does not reproduce the germline sequence, and a read error may be involved. The J gene is TRBJ2-1, the V gene TRBV4-3; TRBD2 agrees at 11 bases. CDR1 is LGHNA, CDR2 YSLEER, per germline. The CDR3 spans 16 residues. CDR3 DNA: TGTGCCAGCAGCCCCGGGACTAGCGGCTCCTACAATGAGCAGTTCTTC. Its translation: CASSPGTSGSYNEQFF.

This clonotype was found a few times. The rearrangement links TRBV7-9 to TRBJ1-3, with D unresolved. Germline CDR1 reads SEHNR; CDR2 reads FQNEAQ (reference sequence). There are 12 residues in the CDR3. V lost 5 bases, J lost 3 bases, and 5 bases lay in between. This chain's CDR3 is CASSMGGNTIYF. In nucleotides, the CDR3 is TGTGCCAGCAGCATGGGTGGAAACACCATATATTTT.

The V gene is TRBV9, the J gene TRBJ2-1; TRBD2 agrees at 7 bases. The CDR3 sequence is 15 residues long. J was trimmed by 6 bases and V by 4 bases; bases with no gene match: 10. The germline V gene has CDR1 SGDLS and CDR2 YYNGEE. DNA of the CDR3: TGTGCCAGCAGCACCGGTGGTGGCGGGAGCAATGAGCAGTTCTTC. Translating it yields CASSTGGGGSNEQFF. The full variable domain, completed using reference TRBV9 and TRBJ2-1, is DSGVTQTPKHLITATGQRVTLRCSPRSGDLSVYWYQQSLDQGLQFLIQYYNGEERAKGNILERFSAQQFPDLHSELNLSSLELGDSALYFCASSTGGGGSNEQFFGPGTRLTVL.

This clonotype was detected only a few times. The chain links TRBV3-1 to TRBJ2-1, with D possibly TRBD2 on 5 matching bases. This CDR3 has 16 residues. Trimming left V 0 bases short and J 4 bases short, with 13 bases between. CDR1 and CDR2 from the germline V gene are LGHDT and YNNKEL (reference sequence). The CDR3 DNA reads as TGTGCCAGCAGCCAAGACCCTGCGGGTAGATACAATGAGCAGTTCTTC. Its protein is CASSQDPAGRYNEQFF.

This clonotype has only a few counts. This rearrangement joins TRBV7-2 to TRBJ2-3; 8 nucleotides match TRBD2. The CDR3 consists of 18 residues. CDR1 SGHTA and CDR2 FQGNSA come from the germline V gene. Trimming cost V 5 bases and J 3 bases; bases outside gene matches: 16. The CDR3 DNA follows: TGTGCCAGCAGCCCCGCCGAGCCGCGGGGGGCGCCGACAGATACGCAGTATTTT. Amino acid sequence: CASSPAEPRGAPTDTQYF.

This clonotype was observed many times. This chain uses TRBV11-3 with TRBJ2-7; D call uncertain. CDR3 length: 17 residues. Trimming left V 1 base short and J 5 bases short, with 21 bases between. CDR1 is SGHNT and CDR2 is YENEEA in the germline V gene. The CDR3: CASSLVFLGQATDEQYF. CDR3 nucleotides: TGTGCCAGCAGCTTAGTGTTTTTAGGGCAGGCGACCGACGAGCAGTACTTC.

The genes are TRBV3-1 and TRBJ2-3; D is undetermined. The V and J ends lost 2 bases and 2 bases respectively, with 8 bases between them. The germline gives CDR1 LGHDT, CDR2 YNNKEL (reference sequence). CDR3 size: 14 residues. CDR3 protein: CASSQQLSTDTQYF. For the CDR3, the DNA is TGTGCCAGCAGCCAACAACTTTCCACAGATACGCAGTATTTT.

This clonotype was recorded a few times. The V gene is TRBV9, the J gene TRBJ1-1; the match to TRBD1 covers 10 bases. The CDR3 spans 15 residues. V was clipped by 4 bases and J by 6 bases; unmatched bases: 9. Germline CDR1 is SGDLS and CDR2 is YYNGEE. DNA for the CDR3: TGTGCCAGCAGCCCCCGACAGGGGGCGAGTGCTGAAGCTTTCTTT. Protein sequence: CASSPRQGASAEAFF. The entire variable domain, with the rest obtained from reference TRBV9 and TRBJ1-1, is as follows: DSGVTQTPKHLITATGQRVTLRCSPRSGDLSVYWYQQSLDQGLQFLIQYYNGEERAKGNILERFSAQQFPDLHSELNLSSLELGDSALYFCASSPRQGASAEAFFGQGTRLTVV.

A word on this clonotype: This may be a read error, as it is one base from a much larger clone. The chain has TRBV6-6 and TRBJ2-3; D ambiguous. V lost 5 bases to trimming and J lost 0 bases, with 12 bases between them. Per the germline V gene, CDR1 is MNHNY and CDR2 is SVGAGI (reference sequence). The CDR3 is 15 amino acids. CDR3 DNA: TGTGCCAGCAGTCACTACGGGTATAGCACAGATACGCAGTATTTT. It is translated as CASSHYGYSTDTQYF.

The rearrangement uses TRBV2 and TRBJ1-2; 8 positions agree with TRBD1. After removal of 6 bases from V and 8 bases from J, the junction contained 5 bases not matched to a gene. The germline V gene has CDR1 SNHLY and CDR2 FYNNEI. The CDR3 extends over 12 amino acids. As DNA, the CDR3 is TGTGCCAGCAGGGATGACAGGGGAGGCTACACCTTC. Translated, it gives CASRDDRGGYTF.